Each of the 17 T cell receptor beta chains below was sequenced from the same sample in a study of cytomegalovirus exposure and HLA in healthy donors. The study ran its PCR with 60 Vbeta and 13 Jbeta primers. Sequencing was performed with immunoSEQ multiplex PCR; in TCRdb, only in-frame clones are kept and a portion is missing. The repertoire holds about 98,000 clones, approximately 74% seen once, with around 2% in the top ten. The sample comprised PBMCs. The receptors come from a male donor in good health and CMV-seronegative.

The CDR3 is CASRTSGVYEQYF. The CDR3 DNA is TGTGCCAGTCGGACTAGCGGGGTATACGAGCAGTACTTC. The gene calls are TRBV28 and TRBJ2-7, with 12 bases lining up with TRBD2. Trimming took 9 bases from V and 4 from J; bases not matched to a gene: 4. The CDR3 has 13 amino acids. CDR1 and CDR2 from the germline V gene are MDHEN and SYDVKM.

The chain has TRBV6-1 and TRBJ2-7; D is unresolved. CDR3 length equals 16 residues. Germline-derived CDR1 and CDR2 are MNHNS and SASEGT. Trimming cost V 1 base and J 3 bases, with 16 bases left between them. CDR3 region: CASSEGFQGASYEQYF. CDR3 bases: TGTGCCAGCAGTGAAGGGTTTCAAGGAGCCAGCTACGAGCAGTACTTC.

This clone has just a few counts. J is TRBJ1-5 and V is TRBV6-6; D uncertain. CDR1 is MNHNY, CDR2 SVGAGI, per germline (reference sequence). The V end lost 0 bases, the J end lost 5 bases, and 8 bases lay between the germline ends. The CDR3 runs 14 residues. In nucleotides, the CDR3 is TGTGCCAGCAGTTACTCCCTCCCTGATCAGCCCCAGCATTTT. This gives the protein CASSYSLPDQPQHF.

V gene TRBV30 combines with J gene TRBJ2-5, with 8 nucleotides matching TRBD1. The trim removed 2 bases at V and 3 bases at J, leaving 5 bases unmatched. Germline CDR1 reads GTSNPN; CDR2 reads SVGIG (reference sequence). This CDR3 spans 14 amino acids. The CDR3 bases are TGTGCCTGGAGTACTGGGGGACAGGAAGAGACCCAGTACTTC. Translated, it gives CAWSTGGQEETQYF.

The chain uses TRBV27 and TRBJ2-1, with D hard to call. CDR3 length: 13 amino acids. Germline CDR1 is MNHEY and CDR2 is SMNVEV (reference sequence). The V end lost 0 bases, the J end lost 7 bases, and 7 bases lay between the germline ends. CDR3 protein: CASSLSPRNEQFF. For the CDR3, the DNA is TGTGCCAGCAGTTTATCCCCCAGGAATGAGCAGTTCTTC.

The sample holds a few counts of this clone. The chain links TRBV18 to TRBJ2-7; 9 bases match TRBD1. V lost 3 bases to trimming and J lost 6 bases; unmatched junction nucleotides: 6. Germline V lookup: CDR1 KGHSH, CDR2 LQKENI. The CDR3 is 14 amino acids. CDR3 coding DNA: TGTGCCAGCTCACCGTCCGGGACAGGGCCCGAGCAGTACTTC. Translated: CASSPSGTGPEQYF. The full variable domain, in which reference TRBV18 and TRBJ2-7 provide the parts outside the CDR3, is NAGVMQNPRHLVRRRGQEARLRCSPMKGHSHVYWYRQLPEEGLKFMVYLQKENIIDESGMPKERFSAEFPKEGPSILRIQQVVRGDSAAYFCASSPSGTGPEQYFGPGTRLTVT.

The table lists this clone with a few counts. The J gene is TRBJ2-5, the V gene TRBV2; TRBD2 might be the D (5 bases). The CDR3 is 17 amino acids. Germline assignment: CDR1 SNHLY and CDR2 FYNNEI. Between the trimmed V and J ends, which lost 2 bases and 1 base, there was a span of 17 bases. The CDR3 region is CASSEPAGGKFQETQYF. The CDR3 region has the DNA TGTGCCAGCAGTGAACCCGCGGGTGGAAAGTTCCAAGAGACCCAGTACTTC. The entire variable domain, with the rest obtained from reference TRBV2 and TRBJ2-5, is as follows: EPEVTQTPSHQVTQMGQEVILRCVPISNHLYFYWYRQILGQKVEFLVSFYNNEISEKSEIFDDQFSVERPDGSNFTLKIRSTKLEDSAMYFCASSEPAGGKFQETQYFGPGTRLLVL.

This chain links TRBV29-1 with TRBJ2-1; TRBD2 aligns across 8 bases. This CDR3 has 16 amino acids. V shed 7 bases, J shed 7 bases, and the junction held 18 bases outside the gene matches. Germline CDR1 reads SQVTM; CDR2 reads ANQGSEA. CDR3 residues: CSAEWDFAGGRNEQFF. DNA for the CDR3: TGCAGCGCCGAGTGGGATTTCGCGGGAGGTAGGAATGAGCAGTTCTTC.

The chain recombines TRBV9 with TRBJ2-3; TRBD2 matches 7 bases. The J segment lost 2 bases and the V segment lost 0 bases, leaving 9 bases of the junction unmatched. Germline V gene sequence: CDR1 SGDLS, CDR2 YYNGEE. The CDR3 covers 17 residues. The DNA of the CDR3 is TGTGCCAGCAGCGTAGCTGGAGCGGGATCCCCCACAGATACGCAGTATTTT. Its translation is CASSVAGAGSPTDTQYF.

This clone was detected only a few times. DNA of the CDR3: TGTGCCAGCAGTTTATCGCCCACAGGGGACGAGCAGTACTTC. It codes for CASSLSPTGDEQYF. The chain employs TRBV27 and TRBJ2-7, with TRBD1 identical over 7 bases. The CDR3 length is 14 residues. CDR1 and CDR2 from the germline V gene are MNHEY and SMNVEV (reference sequence). With 0 bases clipped from V and 5 bases from J, the junction kept 4 bases outside the gene matches.

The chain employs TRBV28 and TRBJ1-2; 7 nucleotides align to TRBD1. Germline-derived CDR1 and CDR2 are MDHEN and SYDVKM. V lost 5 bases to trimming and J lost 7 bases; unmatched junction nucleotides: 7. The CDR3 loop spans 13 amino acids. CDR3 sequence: CASSPTGFSGYTF. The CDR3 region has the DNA TGTGCCAGCAGTCCGACAGGGTTCAGTGGCTACACCTTC.

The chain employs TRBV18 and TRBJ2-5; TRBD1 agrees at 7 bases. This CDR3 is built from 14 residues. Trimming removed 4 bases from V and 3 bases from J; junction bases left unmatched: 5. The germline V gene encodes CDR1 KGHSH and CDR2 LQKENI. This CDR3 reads CASSLNQGEETQYF. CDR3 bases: TGTGCCAGCTCACTAAATCAGGGGGAAGAGACCCAGTACTTC.

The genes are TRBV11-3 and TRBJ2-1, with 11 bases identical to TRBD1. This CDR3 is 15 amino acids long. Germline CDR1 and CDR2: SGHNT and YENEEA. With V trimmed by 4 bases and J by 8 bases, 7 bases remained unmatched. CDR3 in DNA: TGTGCCAGCAGCTCCCGGGACAGGGGGTTCGATGAGCAGTTCTTC. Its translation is CASSSRDRGFDEQFF.

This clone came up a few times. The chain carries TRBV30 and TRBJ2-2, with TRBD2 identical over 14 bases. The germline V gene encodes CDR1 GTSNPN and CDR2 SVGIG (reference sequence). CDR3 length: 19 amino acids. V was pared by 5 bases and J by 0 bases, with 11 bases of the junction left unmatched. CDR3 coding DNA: TGTGCCTGGTGCCTCCCAGGACTAGCGGGAGGAGCGAACACCGGGGAGCTGTTTTTT. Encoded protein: CAWCLPGLAGGANTGELFF.

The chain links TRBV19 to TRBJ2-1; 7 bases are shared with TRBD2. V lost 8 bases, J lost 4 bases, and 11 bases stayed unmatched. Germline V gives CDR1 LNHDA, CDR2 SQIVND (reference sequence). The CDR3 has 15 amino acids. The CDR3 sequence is CASSTTGGGYNEQFF. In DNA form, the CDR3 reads TGTGCCAGTTCGACGACGGGGGGAGGGTACAATGAGCAGTTCTTC.

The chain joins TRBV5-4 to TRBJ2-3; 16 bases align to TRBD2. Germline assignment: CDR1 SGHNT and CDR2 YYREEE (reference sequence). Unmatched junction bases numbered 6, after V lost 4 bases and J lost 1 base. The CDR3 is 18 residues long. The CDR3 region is CASSPGTSGRAGTDTQYF. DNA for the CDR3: TGTGCCAGCAGCCCCGGGACTAGCGGGAGGGCGGGCACAGATACGCAGTATTTT.

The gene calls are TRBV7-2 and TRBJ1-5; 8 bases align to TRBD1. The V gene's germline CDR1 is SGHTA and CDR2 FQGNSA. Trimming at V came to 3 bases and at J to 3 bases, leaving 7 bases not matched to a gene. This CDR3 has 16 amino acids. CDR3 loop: CASSLGQAIINQPQHF. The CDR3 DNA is TGTGCCAGCAGCTTGGGACAGGCAATTATCAATCAGCCCCAGCATTTT.